This T cell receptor (beta chain) is drawn from a study of blood T cell repertoires in COVID-19. Turning to the study itself: In each case, the material was cDNA or gDNA derived from T cells, B-cell-depleted T cells, or PBMCs.

The CDR3 length is 17 residues. Germline CDR1 is LGHNA and CDR2 is YSLEER. V dropped 1 base and J dropped 4 bases, with 19 bases sitting between them. Original processing notes: From reference gene primer amplification, estimates of nucleated cell counts were derived. Libraries were prepared by immunoSEQ multiplex PCR; TCRdb keeps only in-frame clonotypes and omits some of them. That table supplies the V and J calls and clone size; D and trimming were determined from the DNA. The sample includes approximately 200,000 clones, approximately 80% of them seen just once. The sequencing sample was made of peripheral blood. The clonotype originates from an elderly woman with acute or convalescent COVID-19. The gene calls are TRBV4-3 and TRBJ1-1; possible D gene TRBD1, 6 bases. CDR3 region: CASSQAGGNVRGTEAFF. CDR3 in DNA: TGCGCCAGCAGCCAAGCGGGGGGCAATGTTAGGGGCACTGAAGCTTTCTTT.